The 21 T cell receptor beta chains below were found in one sample sequenced in a study of tumor and adjacent non-tumor tissue in lung cancer. A modified ARM-PCR protocol with three rounds of nested PCR amplified TCRbeta. TCRdb called the multiplex PCR reads again in MiXCR, with one record for every CDR3 protein. This table holds approximately 140,000 distinct CDR3 sequences, around 66% found once. No cell sorting was done before RNA was extracted from the tissue. The specimen sequenced was lung tumor tissue. The receptors originated from a man aged 60 to 75 with small cell lung cancer.

About this clonotype: An end of the junction differs from the germline gene, which may be a read error. CDR3 nucleotides: TGTGCCGGCAGTTACTCGGCGGGCCCCGAGACCCAGTACTTC. Translation: CAGSYSAGPETQYF. J is TRBJ2-5 and V is TRBV6-5; D possibly corresponds to TRBD2 (5 bases). Per germline, CDR1 MNHEY and CDR2 SVGAGI. This CDR3 contains 14 residues.

Details on this clonotype: The junction departs from germline at one end; a sequencing error may be responsible. The CDR3 DNA is TGTGCCAGTAGCTTAGCCACAGGGAGCACAGATATGCAGTATTTT. It encodes CASSLATGSTDMQYF. V is TRBV11-2 and J is TRBJ2-3; maybe TRBD1 (6 bases). CDR1 is SGHAT and CDR2 is FQNNGV in the germline V gene. This CDR3 has 15 amino acids.

This clonotype was recorded once. This is likely a read error, given that the CDR3 carries no conserved phenylalanine or tryptophan at its end. The CDR3 DNA is TGTGCCAGCAGACGCGGACTAGCGGGTCCCACCGGGGAGCTGTTTTGT. Residues: CASRRGLAGPTGELFC. This sequence joins TRBV6-1 and TRBJ2-2; 11 bases align to TRBD2. This CDR3 comprises 16 residues. Trimming took 6 bases from V and 4 from J; bases not matched to a gene: 7. Germline V gene lookup returns CDR1 MNHNS and CDR2 SASEGT.

With respect to this clonotype: A much larger clone differs by one base, so this may be a read error. The chain couples TRBV6-5 to TRBJ2-4; D is perhaps TRBD2 (5 bases). The CDR3 covers 13 residues. The germline gives CDR1 MNHEY, CDR2 SVGAGI. In nucleotides, the CDR3 is TGTGTCAGCAGTACTCAAGGGAGCTACATTCAGTACTTC. Protein product: CVSSTQGSYIQYF.

The chain combines TRBV6-1 with TRBJ2-1, with TRBD1 identical over 10 bases. V shed 6 bases, J shed 3 bases, and the junction held 8 bases outside the gene matches. This CDR3 region has 16 residues. CDR1 is MNHNS, CDR2 SASEGT, per germline. Here the CDR3 DNA reads TGTGCCAGCAGGGGACAGGGGCAGTGGGACTACAATGAGCAGTTCTTC. This encodes CASRGQGQWDYNEQFF.

In the case of this clonotype: This may be a read error, as it is one base from a much larger clone. Here the CDR3 DNA reads TGCAGCGTGTCTGACAGGGGGATTGGCCACACCTTC. Its translation is CSVSDRGIGHTF. The chain recombines TRBV29-1 with TRBJ1-2, with 9 bases lining up with TRBD1. The CDR3 spans 12 residues. Germline V gene data show CDR1 as SQVTM and CDR2 as ANQGSEA. Full variable domain (missing parts from reference TRBV29-1 and TRBJ1-2): SAVISQKPSRDICQRGTSLTIQCQVDSQVTMMFWYRQQPGQSLTLIATANQGSEATYESGFVIDKFPISRPNLTFSTLTVSNMSPEDSSIYLCSVSDRGIGHTFGSGTRLTVV.

In regard to this clonotype: A much larger clone lies one base from this, so it may be a read error. Lacking the conserved final phenylalanine or tryptophan, this CDR3 likely reflects a read error. V and J are TRBV5-4 and TRBJ1-2; TRBD1 aligns across 8 bases. With V trimmed by 4 bases and J by 0 bases, 5 bases remained unmatched. The CDR3 length is 15 residues. The germline V gene encodes CDR1 SGHNT and CDR2 YYREEE (reference sequence). This CDR3 reads CASSPKGQANYGYTY. Here the CDR3 DNA reads TGTGCCAGCAGCCCCAAGGGACAGGCTAACTATGGCTACACCTAC.

V usage is TRBV11-1 and J usage is TRBJ1-1; possibly TRBD1 for D (5 bases). The germline V and J ends were trimmed by 4 bases and 3 bases, with 12 bases remaining between them. This CDR3 region has 14 residues. Germline loops: CDR1 SGHAT, CDR2 FQDESV (reference sequence). CDR3 DNA: TGTGCCAGCAGCTCAGTGGCAGGGCACACTGAAGCTTTCTTT. This encodes CASSSVAGHTEAFF. Using reference TRBV11-1 and TRBJ1-1 for the parts outside the CDR3, the full variable domain is EAEVAQSPRYKITEKSQAVAFWCDPISGHATLYWYRQILGQGPELLVQFQDESVVDDSQLPKDRFSAERLKGVDSTLKIQPAELGDSAMYLCASSSVAGHTEAFFGQGTRLTVV.

Notes on this clonotype: The final CDR3 position lacks the conserved phenylalanine or tryptophan, pointing to a likely read error. V usage is TRBV7-8 and J usage is TRBJ2-7, with 8 positions matching TRBD1. Trimming removed 2 bases from V and 6 bases from J; junction bases left unmatched: 6. CDR1 and CDR2 (germline): SGHVS, FQNEAQ. This CDR3 has 14 residues. CDR3 DNA: TGTGCCAGCAGCTTACTGGACAGGGCGGCCGAGCAGTACTAC. Encoded protein: CASSLLDRAAEQYY.

This rearrangement joins TRBV11-2 to TRBJ2-7, with 12 bases matching TRBD2. Germline trimming cut 0 bases from V and 2 bases from J; bases unmatched to any gene: 14. This CDR3 contains 20 residues. Germline CDR1 reads SGHAT; CDR2 reads FQNNGV. CDR3 sequence reads: CASSLDGWASGRAGPYEQYV. The DNA for the CDR3 is TGTGCCAGCAGCTTAGATGGTTGGGCTAGCGGGAGGGCCGGGCCCTACGAGCAGTACGTC.

The chain links TRBV29-1 to TRBJ2-5, with TRBD2 matching over 7 bases. This CDR3 is built from 16 residues. Germline CDR1 is SQVTM and CDR2 is ANQGSEA. With V trimmed by 4 bases and J by 1 base, 12 bases remained unmatched. The CDR3 bases are TGCAGCGTTGGTATCCCTAGCGGTGGCATCCAAGAGACCCAGTACTTC. Residues: CSVGIPSGGIQETQYF.

On this clonotype: One end of the junction varies from germline; a read error may be responsible. The chain couples TRBV5-4 to TRBJ2-3; 11 nucleotides match TRBD2. Germline V gene sequence: CDR1 SGHNT, CDR2 YYREEE (reference sequence). This CDR3 comprises 16 residues. The CDR3 DNA follows: TGTGCCAGCAGACGGATAGGGACTAGCGGCACAGATATGCAGTATTTT. It translates to CASRRIGTSGTDMQYF.

A remark on this clonotype: The junction departs from the called germline gene at one end, perhaps through a read error. The rearrangement links TRBV12-3 or TRBV12-4 to TRBJ2-5; TRBD1 might be the D (5 bases). The CDR3 consists of 14 residues. This CDR3 is CTSSLGVPLETQYF. CDR3 bases: TGTACCAGCAGTTTAGGGGTGCCCTTAGAGACCCAGTACTTC.

Notes on this clonotype: It may be a read error: a sequence one base away is much more abundant. The rearrangement joins TRBV5-5 to TRBJ2-7; D is ambiguous. The CDR3 is 15 amino acids. Germline V gene sequence: CDR1 SGHKS, CDR2 YYEKEE (reference sequence). V was pared by 4 bases and J by 2 bases, with 16 bases between. The CDR3 bases are TGTGCCAGCAGCGTGACAACACTAAAAACCTACGAGCAGTACTTC. It is translated as CASSVTTLKTYEQYF.

About this clonotype itself: This may arise from a read error, as a much more abundant clone is one base away. The V call is TRBV29-1, the J call TRBJ2-5, with 10 bases that match TRBD1. Looked up from germline, CDR1 is SQVTM and CDR2 is ANQGSEA. The CDR3 contains 12 residues. This chain's CDR3 is CGVDRGRETQYF. The CDR3 coding sequence is TGCGGTGTCGACAGGGGGCGTGAGACCCAGTACTTC.

The chain links TRBV6-5 to TRBJ2-7; 7 bases fit TRBD1. In germline, CDR1 is MNHEY, CDR2 SVGAGI. This CDR3 has 15 residues. J lost 6 bases, V lost 4 bases, and 12 bases had no gene match. This CDR3 is CASSSATGWVAEQYF. The CDR3 coding sequence is TGTGCCAGCAGTTCCGCGACAGGGTGGGTTGCCGAGCAGTACTTC.

The chain links TRBV6-5 to TRBJ2-7; 7 nucleotides line up with TRBD2. Losses at the gene ends were 6 bases for V and 3 bases for J; bases not matched to a gene: 11. The CDR3 consists of 15 residues. From germline, CDR1 is MNHEY and CDR2 SVGAGI. This CDR3 is CASRGGLTPDYEQYV. The CDR3, as DNA: TGTGCCAGCAGGGGGGGACTAACGCCAGACTACGAGCAGTACGTC.

A note on this clonotype: A read error may explain this, as a much larger clone is one base away. The V and J genes are TRBV20-1 and TRBJ2-1, with TRBD1 identical over 7 bases. The germline CDR1 and CDR2 sequences are DFQATT and SNEGSKA (reference sequence). CDR3 length: 14 residues. Here the CDR3 reads CNARVNRGTGEQFF. Written as DNA, the CDR3 is TGCAATGCTAGAGTAAACAGGGGTACGGGTGAGCAGTTCTTC.

This rearrangement joins TRBV20-1 to TRBJ1-6; perhaps TRBD1 as D (5 bases). Trimming shortened V by 4 bases and J by 10 bases, and 17 bases separated the two germline ends. The CDR3 is 14 amino acids. In germline, CDR1 is DFQATT, CDR2 SNEGSKA (reference sequence). CDR3 in amino acids: CSATLTEFGSPLHF. The CDR3 DNA reads TGCAGTGCTACGCTGACAGAGTTCGGCTCACCCCTCCACTTT.

The chain has TRBV12-3 or TRBV12-4 and TRBJ2-2; D is unresolved. The V gene lost 4 bases and the J gene lost 3 bases, with 12 bases spanning the gap. The CDR3 is 15 residues long. As DNA, the CDR3 is TGTGCCAGCAGTTCCTCTGGGGAAGACACCGGGGAGCTGTTTTTT. This codes for CASSSSGEDTGELFF.

The chain uses TRBV11-2 and TRBJ2-3, with D tentatively TRBD2 (5 bases). V was pared by 7 bases and J by 5 bases, with 16 bases between. The CDR3 length is 14 residues. The germline CDR1 and CDR2 sequences are SGHAT and FQNNGV. Written as DNA, the CDR3 is TGTGCCAGCACTTACCAGAGGGCGGGAGATACGCAGTATTTT. Translated: CASTYQRAGDTQYF.